This record covers a single TCR beta chain. Its target is unknown. Both intraepithelial and lamina propria lymphocytes were released by processing graft tissue. Germline V gene lookup returns CDR1 MNHGY and CDR2 SAAAGT. The V segment lost 5 bases and the J segment 4 bases; nucleotides outside the gene matches: 8. The CDR3 runs to 15 residues. This record comes from a study of graft-versus-host responses after intestinal transplantation. Study-level background: Isolated intestinal, liver-intestinal, or multivisceral transplants had been given to the recipients.

Study-level findings and limits: Maximum circulating GvH clone levels tracked with early post-transplant HvG decreases.

Method: immunoSEQ multiplex PCR; TCRdb's copy keeps in-frame clones and lacks some. The table has 900 to 1,400 clones, around three quarters seen once. The TCR originated in a human patient who received an intestinal transplant, so some T cells may come from the graft donor. The J gene is TRBJ2-3, the V gene TRBV6-8, with 8 bases fitting TRBD2. The material sequenced was ileum tissue, taken around 250 days after intestinal transplantation. The CDR3 spells CASSPSGSSADTQYF. CDR3 bases: TGTGCCAGCAGTCCGAGCGGGAGCAGCGCAGATACGCAGTATTTT.